A single sample gave rise to the 25 T cell receptor beta chains below, sequenced in a study of graft-versus-host responses after intestinal transplantation. TCRdb's table, derived via immunoSEQ multiplex PCR, lists solely in-frame clones and lacks some. Here the sample spans 35,000 to 45,000 clones, around 94% being singletons. This sample comprised PBMCs, obtained 16 days after intestinal transplant. These receptors were collected from a human patient who received an intestinal transplant, so some T cells may come from the graft donor.

The rearrangement links TRBV27 to TRBJ1-5; D possibly corresponds to TRBD1 (6 bases). Germline V gene sequence: CDR1 MNHEY, CDR2 SMNVEV (reference sequence). The CDR3 consists of 18 residues. V lost 6 bases and J lost 0, with 21 bases in between. CDR3 DNA sequence: TGTGCCAGCAGATTAGGGACAACGCCTACGAATAGCAATCAGCCCCAGCATTTT. Translating it yields CASRLGTTPTNSNQPQHF.

The J gene is TRBJ2-7, the V gene TRBV23-1; D is uncertain. TRBV23-1 carries the ORF label, with uncertain function. The CDR3 spans 18 residues. Trimming shortened V by 4 bases and J by 5 bases, and 27 bases separated the two germline ends. This chain's CDR3 is CASSPNTLTQARLDEQYF. CDR3 sequence (DNA): TGCGCCAGCAGTCCAAACACGTTAACCCAGGCCCGCCTCGACGAGCAGTACTTC.

The chain employs TRBV28 and TRBJ1-5; 8 bases align to TRBD1. Trimming removed 3 bases from V and 6 bases from J; junction bases left unmatched: 19. The CDR3 length is 19 residues. Germline V gene data show CDR1 as MDHEN and CDR2 as SYDVKM. Here the CDR3 DNA reads TGTGCCAGCAGTTTTGACCCGGACAGGGAAATTCCCTTCTGTCAGCCCCAGCATTTT. Its translation is CASSFDPDREIPFCQPQHF. The full variable domain, with the rest looked up from reference TRBV28 and TRBJ1-5, is DVKVTQSSRYLVKRTGEKVFLECVQDMDHENMFWYRQDPGLGLRLIYFSYDVKMKEKGDIPEGYSVSREKKERFSLILESASTNQTSMYLCASSFDPDREIPFCQPQHFGDGTRLSIL.

This rearrangement joins TRBV19 to TRBJ1-1; D may be TRBD1 (5 bases). This CDR3 region has 14 residues. V lost 3 bases and J lost 4, with 12 bases in between. CDR1 and CDR2 (germline): LNHDA, SQIVND (reference sequence). The CDR3 spells CASSIQVGTTEAFF. The CDR3 nucleotides are TGTGCCAGTAGTATTCAGGTTGGGACCACTGAAGCTTTCTTT.

This chain uses TRBV28 with TRBJ2-1, with D perhaps being TRBD1 or TRBD2 (5 bases each). With 0 bases removed from V and 9 bases from J, the gap between germline ends came to 6 bases. Per germline, CDR1 MDHEN and CDR2 SYDVKM. The CDR3 has 12 amino acids. The CDR3 sequence is CASSLWGTEQFF. CDR3 in DNA: TGTGCCAGCAGTTTATGGGGGACTGAGCAGTTCTTC.

The chain links TRBV10-3 to TRBJ2-1; D gene ambiguous. CDR1 and CDR2 (germline): ENHRY, SYGVKD. Trimming cost V 0 bases and J 4 bases, with 4 bases left between them. The CDR3 consists of 13 residues. CDR3 sequence reads: CAISESGYNEQFF. Written as DNA, the CDR3 is TGTGCCATCAGTGAGTCAGGGTACAATGAGCAGTTCTTC.

This chain's CDR3 is CSVGSGVRGYTF. The DNA of the CDR3 is TGCAGCGTAGGGAGTGGGGTCAGAGGCTACACCTTC. The rearrangement links TRBV29-1 to TRBJ1-2; D is unclear. Germline assignment: CDR1 SQVTM and CDR2 ANQGSEA. Trimming took 6 bases from V and 8 from J, leaving 16 bases between them. The length of the CDR3 is 12 residues.

This rearrangement joins TRBV28 to TRBJ2-2; D not resolved. The CDR3 is 11 residues long. The ends were cut back, 5 bases at V and 5 bases at J, with 3 bases in the middle. The germline V gene encodes CDR1 MDHEN and CDR2 SYDVKM. CDR3: CASSPTGELFF. In DNA form, the CDR3 reads TGTGCCAGCAGTCCAACCGGGGAGCTGTTTTTT.

The chain is built from TRBV11-2 and TRBJ2-5; the match to TRBD2 covers 12 bases. CDR1 and CDR2 from the germline V gene are SGHAT and FQNNGV. Unmatched junction bases numbered 7, after V lost 6 bases and J lost 5 bases. The CDR3 is 15 residues long. The CDR3, as DNA: TGTGCCAGCAGTCAGAAAGGGACTAGCGGGGAGACCCAGTACTTC. It codes for CASSQKGTSGETQYF. Supplemented by reference TRBV11-2 and TRBJ2-5, the full variable domain reads EAGVAQSPRYKIIEKRQSVAFWCNPISGHATLYWYQQILGQGPKLLIQFQNNGVVDDSQLPKDRFSAERLKGVDSTLKIQPAKLEDSAVYLCASSQKGTSGETQYFGPGTRLLVL.

The chain couples TRBV4-3 to TRBJ2-7, with no clear D. V lost 1 base and J lost 0, with 13 bases in between. CDR1 and CDR2 from the germline V gene are LGHNA and YSLEER. The CDR3 totals 16 residues. The CDR3 DNA follows: TGCGCCAGCAGCCAAGTTCGGGCAGGCGGCTCCTACGAGCAGTACTTC. Its protein product is CASSQVRAGGSYEQYF.

This clone has a single count. The gene calls are TRBV4-3 and TRBJ2-3; 12 bases line up with TRBD2. The J segment lost 5 bases and the V segment lost 1 base, leaving 7 bases of the junction unmatched. CDR3 length equals 17 residues. Germline lookup yields CDR1 LGHNA and CDR2 YSLEER. The CDR3 reads CASSQGLAGGPVDTQYF. DNA for the CDR3: TGCGCCAGCAGCCAAGGTCTAGCGGGAGGGCCGGTAGATACGCAGTATTTT.

This chain uses TRBV28 with TRBJ2-3; D is unresolved. There are 13 residues in the CDR3. V was clipped by 6 bases and J by 2 bases, with 9 bases between them. Per germline, CDR1 MDHEN and CDR2 SYDVKM. This CDR3 reads CASSVRTTDTQYF. The CDR3 coding sequence is TGTGCCAGCAGCGTGAGGACCACAGATACGCAGTATTTT.

The chain couples TRBV7-6 to TRBJ1-4; unclear D gene. The CDR3 totals 12 residues. CDR1 is SGHVS and CDR2 is FNYEAQ in the germline V gene. V shed 5 bases and J shed 7 bases, with 8 bases lying between them. The CDR3: CASSQICEKLFF. DNA of the CDR3: TGTGCCAGCAGCCAGATCTGTGAAAAACTGTTTTTT.

The rearrangement uses TRBV6-1 and TRBJ2-3; 10 bases match TRBD1. CDR1 and CDR2 (germline): MNHNS, SASEGT. There are 14 residues in the CDR3. V was pared by 5 bases and J by 5 bases, with 4 bases of the junction left unmatched. The CDR3 region is CASSLRTGGDTQYF. CDR3 coding DNA: TGTGCCAGCAGTCTGAGGACAGGGGGAGATACGCAGTATTTT.

The chain couples TRBV4-1 to TRBJ2-7, with unresolved D. V lost 0 bases, J lost 6 bases, and 15 bases lay in between. This CDR3 is built from 15 residues. Germline CDR1 is MGHRA and CDR2 is YSYEKL. The CDR3 sequence: CASSQEPPLVAEQYF. Written as DNA, the CDR3 is TGCGCCAGCAGCCAAGAGCCCCCGTTAGTAGCCGAGCAGTACTTC.

The J gene is TRBJ2-1, the V gene TRBV7-3; 13 bases map to TRBD2. CDR1 is SGHTA, CDR2 FQGTGA, per germline. J gave up 7 bases and V 0 bases, and 6 bases lay outside the gene matches. The CDR3 is 17 amino acids. CDR3 DNA sequence: TGTGCCAGCAGCTTAACGCGTCCACTAGCGGGAGGGAATGAGCAGTTCTTC. Amino acids: CASSLTRPLAGGNEQFF.

This clone was detected only once. J is TRBJ2-7 and V is TRBV25-1; D possibly corresponds to TRBD2 (5 bases). This CDR3 comprises 15 residues. V lost 3 bases to trimming and J lost 1 base, with 13 bases between them. CDR1 is MGHDK and CDR2 is SYGVNS in the germline V gene. CDR3 DNA: TGTGCCAGCAGTGACACGGGGTCATATTCCTACGAGCAGTACTTC. Translating gives CASSDTGSYSYEQYF.

This clone was detected a few times. The chain carries TRBV9 and TRBJ2-5; a weak D match, TRBD2 (7 bases). Looked up from germline, CDR1 is SGDLS and CDR2 is YYNGEE. The germline V and J ends were trimmed by 3 bases and 7 bases, with 13 bases remaining between them. The CDR3 runs to 13 residues. CDR3 residues: CASSEGGRGTQYF. DNA for the CDR3: TGTGCCAGCAGCGAGGGGGGGCGCGGGACCCAGTACTTC.

This sequence joins TRBV6-5 and TRBJ2-1; 13 bases are a match to TRBD2. The CDR3 spans 14 residues. The J segment lost 7 bases and the V segment lost 6 bases, leaving 3 bases of the junction unmatched. The germline CDR1 and CDR2 sequences are MNHEY and SVGAGI. The CDR3: CASRLAGGRNEQFF. The CDR3 nucleotides are TGTGCCAGCAGACTAGCGGGAGGGAGGAATGAGCAGTTCTTC.

The V and J genes are TRBV7-9 and TRBJ2-3; 9 positions agree with TRBD1. Germline V gives CDR1 SEHNR, CDR2 FQNEAQ (reference sequence). The CDR3 loop spans 15 amino acids. J gave up 3 bases and V 5 bases, and 6 bases lay outside the gene matches. CDR3 sequence (DNA): TGTGCCAGCAGCGTCGGGACAGGGAATACAGATACGCAGTATTTT. Its translation: CASSVGTGNTDTQYF.

The V gene is TRBV28, the J gene TRBJ2-3; unclear D gene. With 3 bases removed from V and 0 bases from J, the gap between germline ends came to 16 bases. The CDR3 extends over 17 amino acids. Germline V lookup: CDR1 MDHEN, CDR2 SYDVKM. The CDR3 loop is CASSLPLHASSTDTQYF. CDR3 DNA: TGTGCCAGCAGTTTGCCACTACATGCCTCTAGCACAGATACGCAGTATTTT.

The V and J genes are TRBV5-1 and TRBJ2-3, with 9 bases that match TRBD1. This CDR3 spans 15 amino acids. The trim removed 4 bases at V and 5 bases at J, leaving 8 bases unmatched. Germline V gene sequence: CDR1 SGHRS, CDR2 YFSETQ. CDR3 sequence: CASSPRDRDIDTQYF. DNA for the CDR3: TGCGCCAGCAGCCCCCGGGACAGGGATATAGATACGCAGTATTTT.

The V call is TRBV7-8, the J call TRBJ2-7; weak D call: TRBD2 (6 bases). Trimming took 8 bases from V and 5 from J, leaving 16 bases between them. Germline CDR1 is SGHVS and CDR2 is FQNEAQ. The CDR3 covers 13 residues. The CDR3, as DNA: TGTGCCAGCCGGGGGTCGGCTGGGAACGAGCAGTACTTC. This translates into CASRGSAGNEQYF.

The gene calls are TRBV9 and TRBJ1-1, with TRBD1 matching over 9 bases. V shed 4 bases and J 5 bases; nucleotides not matched to a gene: 12. This CDR3 region has 16 residues. Germline V lookup: CDR1 SGDLS, CDR2 YYNGEE. DNA for the CDR3: TGTGCCAGCAGCCCCGGTACAGGGGGCTGGGGGACTGAAGCTTTCTTT. This codes for CASSPGTGGWGTEAFF.

This chain connects TRBV11-2 to TRBJ1-6; D remains unclear. The V end was cut by 5 bases, the J end by 14 bases, with 10 bases between. Germline V gene lookup returns CDR1 SGHAT and CDR2 FQNNGV. This CDR3 has 11 residues. CDR3 region: CASSPGDALHF. CDR3 nucleotides: TGTGCCAGCAGCCCTGGAGATGCCCTCCACTTT. The full variable domain, in which reference TRBV11-2 and TRBJ1-6 provide the parts outside the CDR3, is EAGVAQSPRYKIIEKRQSVAFWCNPISGHATLYWYQQILGQGPKLLIQFQNNGVVDDSQLPKDRFSAERLKGVDSTLKIQPAKLEDSAVYLCASSPGDALHFGNGTRLTVT.